This entry lists 8 T cell receptor beta chains sequenced from one sample in a study of monozygotic twins with inflammatory bowel disease. From the 5' RACE reads, TCRdb lists one entry per CDR3 protein and no DNA. Recorded for this sample: 200,000 to 250,000 distinct CDR3 sequences. Sequencing was performed on blood. The receptors shown here come from a human donor with ulcerative colitis or Crohn's disease, or a healthy co-twin of an affected twin (not recorded which).

This chain joins TRBV2 and TRBJ1-2. Per germline, CDR1 SNHLY and CDR2 FYNNEI. The CDR3 has 16 residues. The chain's CDR3 is CASSERLRASNYGYTF.

This chain joins TRBV6-2 or TRBV6-3 and TRBJ2-3. CDR1 is MNHEY, CDR2 SVGEGT, per germline. The CDR3 has 14 amino acids. CDR3 protein: CASSFSRRRDTQYF.

The chain recombines TRBV4-2 with TRBJ2-7; TCRdb lists TRBD2, though no DNA is available to test this call. Germline CDR1 and CDR2: LGHNA and YNFKEQ. The CDR3 has 17 residues. The CDR3 loop is CASSQEGPAGGLYEQYF.

CDR3 residues: CASKADSVLYEQYF. The rearrangement links TRBV7-2 to TRBJ2-7; lacking DNA, the TRBD2 call made by TCRdb goes unchecked. Germline V gene data show CDR1 as SGHTA and CDR2 as FQGNSA. The length of the CDR3 is 14 residues. The whole variable domain, remainder taken from reference TRBV7-2 and TRBJ2-7, is GAGVSQSPSNKVTEKGKDVELRCDPISGHTALYWYRQSLGQGLEFLIYFQGNSAPDKSGLPSDRFSAERTGGSVSTLTIQRTQQEDSAVYLCASKADSVLYEQYFGPGTRLTVT.

V and J are TRBV12-3 or TRBV12-4 and TRBJ1-2. The CDR3 length is 15 residues. The CDR3 loop is CASSLSDKTFYGYTF.

The genes are TRBV20-1 and TRBJ1-5. The CDR3 extends over 14 amino acids. The V gene's germline CDR1 is DFQATT and CDR2 SNEGSKA (reference sequence). This CDR3 is CSARQGEGGKPQHF.

CDR3 sequence: CSARDLRPNDEQYF. The V call is TRBV20-1, the J call TRBJ2-7. There are 14 residues in the CDR3. In germline, CDR1 is DFQATT, CDR2 SNEGSKA (reference sequence).

This chain connects TRBV5-1 to TRBJ2-7; TCRdb proposes TRBD2, but this gene call is untestable without DNA. CDR1 is SGHRS and CDR2 is YFSETQ in the germline V gene. The CDR3 extends over 14 amino acids. CDR3 sequence reads: CASSSGLAGDEQYF.